This passage covers 20 T cell receptor beta chains from one sample sequenced in a study of blood T cell repertoires in COVID-19. TCRdb's copy holds only in-frame clones and misses some; the assay was immunoSEQ multiplex PCR. Of fewer than 60,000 clones listed, about 90% were seen once; the top ten hold over 9%. Sequenced: peripheral blood. These TCRs come from a human donor with acute or convalescent COVID-19. The donor label of this sample is uncertain.

The rearrangement joins TRBV3-1 (or the pseudogene TRBV3-2) to TRBJ2-7; TRBD2 agrees at 9 bases. V was pared by 0 bases and J by 2 bases, with 11 bases of the junction left unmatched. Germline CDR1 and CDR2: LGHDT and YNNKEL (reference sequence). This CDR3 has 18 residues. The CDR3 DNA is TGTGCCAGCAGCCAAGATCCCTCTGGACTAGCGCAAACCTACGAGCAGTACTTC. Amino acids: CASSQDPSGLAQTYEQYF.

The chain couples TRBV29-1 to TRBJ1-1, with D possibly being TRBD1 (5 bases). The CDR3 contains 13 residues. Trimming took 5 bases from V and 11 from J, leaving 21 bases between them. Germline CDR1 is SQVTM and CDR2 is ANQGSEA. This CDR3 is CSVTLFWGFEAFF. The CDR3 coding sequence is TGCAGCGTTACCCTCTTTTGGGGCTTTGAGGCTTTCTTT. Full variable domain (missing parts from reference TRBV29-1 and TRBJ1-1): SAVISQKPSRDICQRGTSLTIQCQVDSQVTMMFWYRQQPGQSLTLIATANQGSEATYESGFVIDKFPISRPNLTFSTLTVSNMSPEDSSIYLCSVTLFWGFEAFFGQGTRLTVV.

J is TRBJ2-5 and V is TRBV18, with 13 bases lining up with TRBD2. The junction had 5 bases not matched to a gene; V was cut back by 5 bases and J by 5 bases. The CDR3 covers 15 residues. Per the germline V gene, CDR1 is KGHSH and CDR2 is LQKENI. CDR3 bases: TGTGCCAGCTCATTGACTAGCGGGGGGTATGAGACCCAGTACTTC. This gives the protein CASSLTSGGYETQYF.

The chain employs TRBV7-8 and TRBJ2-1, with 12 nucleotides matching TRBD2. The V and J ends lost 0 bases and 8 bases, in that order; junction bases with no gene match: 5. This CDR3 comprises 16 residues. Per the germline V gene, CDR1 is SGHVS and CDR2 is FQNEAQ. The CDR3 is CASSLALAGGADEQFF. The CDR3 nucleotides read TGTGCCAGCAGCTTAGCCCTAGCGGGAGGGGCCGATGAGCAGTTCTTC.

The rearrangement links TRBV19 to TRBJ2-3; 7 bases are shared with TRBD1. This CDR3 is built from 14 residues. V lost 9 bases to trimming and J lost 4 bases; unmatched junction nucleotides: 10. Germline V gene data show CDR1 as LNHDA and CDR2 as SQIVND (reference sequence). CDR3 DNA: TGTGCCAGCCGGGACAGTACAGCCGCAGATACGCAGTATTTT. Encoded protein: CASRDSTAADTQYF.

The chain links TRBV11-2 to TRBJ1-1, with TRBD1 matching over 12 bases. The CDR3 runs to 16 residues. Germline V gene lookup returns CDR1 SGHAT and CDR2 FQNNGV. Trimming removed 4 bases from V and 4 bases from J; junction bases left unmatched: 7. This chain's CDR3 is CASSSPGQGAGTEAFF. The DNA for the CDR3 is TGTGCCAGCAGCTCACCGGGACAGGGGGCCGGCACTGAAGCTTTCTTT.

The rearrangement links TRBV5-4 to TRBJ2-3, with TRBD2 matching 13 bases. After removal of 1 base from V and 2 bases from J, the junction contained 4 bases not matched to a gene. CDR1 and CDR2 (germline): SGHNT, YYREEE (reference sequence). There are 17 residues in the CDR3. In nucleotides, the CDR3 is TGTGCCAGCAGCTTGTACGGGACTAGCGGGATCACAGATACGCAGTATTTT. Translated: CASSLYGTSGITDTQYF.

The chain has TRBV19 and TRBJ1-2; D is uncertain. The germline gives CDR1 LNHDA, CDR2 SQIVND (reference sequence). V lost 3 bases to trimming and J lost 8 bases, with 10 bases between them. CDR3 length equals 12 residues. CDR3 protein: CASSIREGGYTF. The CDR3 DNA sequence: TGTGCCAGTAGTATTCGGGAAGGAGGCTACACCTTC.

The chain couples TRBV18 to TRBJ2-3; the D is unclear. Deletions cut 2 bases from V and 1 base from J, with 7 bases between. The CDR3 is 14 amino acids. CDR1 and CDR2 (germline): KGHSH, LQKENI. In DNA, the CDR3 is TGTGCCAGCTCACCAAGCTCGGGCACAGATACGCAGTATTTT. It translates to CASSPSSGTDTQYF. The whole variable domain, remainder taken from reference TRBV18 and TRBJ2-3, is NAGVMQNPRHLVRRRGQEARLRCSPMKGHSHVYWYRQLPEEGLKFMVYLQKENIIDESGMPKERFSAEFPKEGPSILRIQQVVRGDSAAYFCASSPSSGTDTQYFGPGTRLTVL.

The chain recombines TRBV27 with TRBJ1-5; 7 nucleotides agree with TRBD1. Germline loops: CDR1 MNHEY, CDR2 SMNVEV (reference sequence). The V gene end was trimmed by 4 bases and the J gene end by 0 bases; junction bases not matched to a gene: 15. CDR3 length: 19 residues. Written as DNA, the CDR3 is TGTGCCAGCAGTTCGGGACAGCGAGAAGCCCTTTATAGCAATCAGCCCCAGCATTTT. It yields the protein CASSSGQREALYSNQPQHF.

V is TRBV19 and J is TRBJ1-2; TRBD1 aligns across 9 bases. Germline values: CDR1 LNHDA, CDR2 SQIVND (reference sequence). J lost 4 bases, V lost 7 bases, and 10 bases had no gene match. The CDR3 has 15 amino acids. CDR3: CASTFRDRVGYGYTF. As DNA, the CDR3 is TGTGCCAGTACCTTCCGGGACAGGGTCGGCTATGGCTACACCTTC.

V and J are TRBV11-2 and TRBJ2-3, with D unclear. CDR1 and CDR2 from the germline V gene are SGHAT and FQNNGV. Trimming cost V 5 bases and J 4 bases, with 19 bases left between them. The CDR3 has 16 residues. The CDR3 nucleotides read TGTGCCAGCAGCAATGAAAGAGCGTTTCTCGCAGATACGCAGTATTTT. Protein product: CASSNERAFLADTQYF.

CDR3 bases: TGTGCCAGCAGCCCCAGCGGGAGGGTCCTCATCTCCTACAATGAGCAGTTCTTC. Amino acids: CASSPSGRVLISYNEQFF. The V call is TRBV28, the J call TRBJ2-1, with 10 bases aligning to TRBD2. The CDR3 totals 18 residues. CDR1 is MDHEN, CDR2 SYDVKM, per germline. Unmatched junction bases numbered 11, after V lost 6 bases and J lost 0 bases.

The chain links TRBV7-6 to TRBJ2-1; 8 nucleotides agree with TRBD1. The CDR3 totals 17 residues. With 1 base clipped from V and 8 bases from J, the junction kept 13 bases outside the gene matches. Germline V gene data show CDR1 as SGHVS and CDR2 as FNYEAQ. Here the CDR3 DNA reads TGTGCCAGCAGCTTAGTTGGGGGCAGGGGGCGAAACTATGAGCAGTTCTTC. Residues: CASSLVGGRGRNYEQFF.

The CDR3, as DNA: TGTGCCAGCTCATCAAGTACCCTCAGCTCCTATAATTCACCCCTCCACTTT. This codes for CASSSSTLSSYNSPLHF. V and J are TRBV18 and TRBJ1-6; D call uncertain. Germline assignment: CDR1 KGHSH and CDR2 LQKENI. The CDR3 spans 17 residues. V was pared by 5 bases and J by 0 bases, with 14 bases between.

The V call is TRBV5-1, the J call TRBJ2-3, with a weak D call TRBD2 (5 bases). CDR1 and CDR2 from the germline V gene are SGHRS and YFSETQ. This CDR3 is 14 amino acids long. The V end was cut by 4 bases, the J end by 1 base, with 10 bases between. This CDR3 reads CASSTWGGTDTQYF. The CDR3 region has the DNA TGCGCCAGCAGCACGTGGGGAGGCACAGATACGCAGTATTTT.

The chain employs TRBV7-3 and TRBJ1-3, with D possibly matching TRBD1 (6 bases). The CDR3 sequence is 13 residues long. Germline assignment: CDR1 SGHTA and CDR2 FQGTGA. Deletions cut 5 bases from V and 1 base from J, with 6 bases between. The CDR3 nucleotides read TGTGCCAGCAGCACAGGGTCTGGAAACACCATATATTTT. It codes for CASSTGSGNTIYF. Complete variable domain (other parts from reference TRBV7-3 and TRBJ1-3): GAGVSQTPSNKVTEKGKYVELRCDPISGHTALYWYRQSLGQGPEFLIYFQGTGAADDSGLPNDRFFAVRPEGSVSTLKIQRTERGDSAVYLCASSTGSGNTIYFGEGSWLTVV.

In this sample, this clone turned up a few times. The chain uses TRBV28 and TRBJ2-2; D is unclear. Germline V CDR1 and CDR2: MDHEN, SYDVKM. There are 14 residues in the CDR3. Trimming stripped 8 bases from V and 0 bases from J, with 10 bases between. CDR3 nucleotide sequence: TGTGCCAGCCGAAGGCAGGCGAACACCGGGGAGCTGTTTTTT. Its translation is CASRRQANTGELFF. Drawing the rest from reference TRBV28 and TRBJ2-2, the complete variable domain is DVKVTQSSRYLVKRTGEKVFLECVQDMDHENMFWYRQDPGLGLRLIYFSYDVKMKEKGDIPEGYSVSREKKERFSLILESASTNQTSMYLCASRRQANTGELFFGEGSRLTVL.

The chain uses TRBV28 and TRBJ2-7, with D possibly matching TRBD1 (6 bases). The V and J ends lost 6 bases and 0 bases respectively, with 18 bases between them. This CDR3 has 16 amino acids. CDR1 and CDR2 (germline): MDHEN, SYDVKM. The CDR3 bases are TGTGCCAGCAGCTCCCCGAGGACAGCTCTCTCCTACGAGCAGTACTTC. Amino acids: CASSSPRTALSYEQYF.

The table lists this clone with a few counts. This chain connects TRBV2 to TRBJ1-5; D is possibly TRBD1 (6 bases). V lost 5 bases, J lost 2 bases, and 13 bases lay in between. The germline V gene has CDR1 SNHLY and CDR2 FYNNEI. There are 15 residues in the CDR3. In DNA form, the CDR3 reads TGTGCCAGCAGTAGTACAGGGTTGGGCAATCAGCCCCAGCATTTT. Its translation is CASSSTGLGNQPQHF.